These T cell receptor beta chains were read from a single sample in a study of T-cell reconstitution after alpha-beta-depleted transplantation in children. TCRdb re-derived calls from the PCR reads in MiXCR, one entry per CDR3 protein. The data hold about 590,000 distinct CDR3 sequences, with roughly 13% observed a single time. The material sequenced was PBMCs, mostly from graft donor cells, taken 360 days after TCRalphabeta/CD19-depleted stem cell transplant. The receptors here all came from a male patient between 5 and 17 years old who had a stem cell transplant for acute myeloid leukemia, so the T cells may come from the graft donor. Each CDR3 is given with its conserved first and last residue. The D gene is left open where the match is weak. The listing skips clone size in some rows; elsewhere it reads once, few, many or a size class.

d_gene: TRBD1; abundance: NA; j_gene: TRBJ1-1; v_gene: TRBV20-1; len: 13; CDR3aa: CGAPRPGGTEAFF; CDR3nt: TGCGGTGCTCCTCGCCCAGGGGGCACTGAAGCTTTCTTT
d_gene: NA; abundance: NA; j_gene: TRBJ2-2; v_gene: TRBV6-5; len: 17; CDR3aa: CASSYSIRADGSGELFF; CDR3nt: TGTGCCAGCAGTTACTCAATTAGGGCGGATGGGTCCGGGGAGCTGTTTTTT
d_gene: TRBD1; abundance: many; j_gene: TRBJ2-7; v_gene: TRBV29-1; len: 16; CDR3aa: CSVEGLWDSGSYEQYF; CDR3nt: TGCAGCGTTGAAGGGCTATGGGACAGTGGCTCCTACGAGCAGTACTTC
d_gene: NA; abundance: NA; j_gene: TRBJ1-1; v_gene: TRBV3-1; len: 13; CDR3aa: CASSQVEDTEAFF; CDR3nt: TGTGCCAGCAGCCAAGTAGAGGACACTGAAGCTTTCTTT
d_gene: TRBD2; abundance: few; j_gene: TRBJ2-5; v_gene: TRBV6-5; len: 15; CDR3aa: CASSYGGTSRETQYF; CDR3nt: TGTGCCAGCAGTTACGGTGGGACTAGCCGGGAGACCCAGTACTTC
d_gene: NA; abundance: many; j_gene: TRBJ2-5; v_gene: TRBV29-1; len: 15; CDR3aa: CSVHLPRGLQETQYF; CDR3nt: TGCAGCGTTCACTTACCGCGCGGACTCCAAGAGACCCAGTACTTC
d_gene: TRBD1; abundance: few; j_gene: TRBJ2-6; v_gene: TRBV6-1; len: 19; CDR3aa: CAAEGQPTSIGAGANVLTF; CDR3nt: TGTGCCGCCGAGGGACAGCCGACCTCTATAGGGGCAGGGGCCAACGTCCTGACTTTC
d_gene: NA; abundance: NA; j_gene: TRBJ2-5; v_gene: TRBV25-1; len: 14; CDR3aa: CASSLYRSQETQYF; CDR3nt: TGTGCCAGCTCCCTTTACAGGTCCCAAGAGACCCAGTACTTC
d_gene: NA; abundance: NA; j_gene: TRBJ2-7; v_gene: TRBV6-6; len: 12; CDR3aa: CASSYRSGWQYF; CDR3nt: TGTGCCAGCAGTTACCGCTCGGGATGGCAGTACTTC
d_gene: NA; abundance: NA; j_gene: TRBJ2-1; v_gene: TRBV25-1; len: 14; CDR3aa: CASSMGFFDNEQFF; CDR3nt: TGTGCCAGCAGTATGGGATTCTTTGACAATGAGCAGTTCTTC
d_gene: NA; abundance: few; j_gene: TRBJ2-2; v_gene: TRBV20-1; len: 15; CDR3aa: CSAETRNINTGELFF; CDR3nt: TGCAGTGCCGAGACACGAAACATCAACACCGGGGAGCTGTTTTTT
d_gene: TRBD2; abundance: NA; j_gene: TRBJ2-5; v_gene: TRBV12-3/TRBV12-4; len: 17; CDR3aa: CASSNPGGGREQETQYF; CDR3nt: TGTGCCAGCAGTAACCCCGGGGGGGGGCGGGAGCAAGAGACCCAGTACTTC
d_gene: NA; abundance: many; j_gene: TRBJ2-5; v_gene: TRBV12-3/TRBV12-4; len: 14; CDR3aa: CASSIRTATETQYF; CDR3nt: TGTGCCAGCAGTATCCGAACTGCTACGGAGACCCAGTACTTC
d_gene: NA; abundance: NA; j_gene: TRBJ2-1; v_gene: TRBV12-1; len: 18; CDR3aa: CASSSTGTSGRGGNEQFF; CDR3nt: TGTGCCAGCAGCTCTACCGGGACTAGCGGGAGAGGGGGAAATGAGCAGTTCTTC
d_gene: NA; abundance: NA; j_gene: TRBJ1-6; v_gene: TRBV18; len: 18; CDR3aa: CASSPLTPRSSYNSPLHF; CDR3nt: TGTGCCAGCTCACCACTTACACCCAGGAGCTCCTATAATTCACCCCTCCACTTT
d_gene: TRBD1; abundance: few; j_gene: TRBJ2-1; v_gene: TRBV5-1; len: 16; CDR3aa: CASSFPSKGTGHEQFF; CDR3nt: TGCGCCAGCAGCTTCCCTAGCAAAGGGACAGGACATGAGCAGTTCTTC
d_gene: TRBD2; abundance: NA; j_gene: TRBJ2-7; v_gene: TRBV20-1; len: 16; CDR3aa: CSASKGLAGIIYEQYF; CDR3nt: TGCAGTGCTAGTAAAGGACTAGCGGGAATAATCTACGAGCAGTACTTC
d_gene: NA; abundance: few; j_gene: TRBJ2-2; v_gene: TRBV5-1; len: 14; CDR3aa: CASSLAGESGELFF; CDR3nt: TGCGCCAGCAGCTTGGCCGGGGAATCCGGGGAGCTGTTTTTT
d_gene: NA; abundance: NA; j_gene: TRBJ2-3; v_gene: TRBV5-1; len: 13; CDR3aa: CASSALLTDTQYF; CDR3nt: TGCGCCAGCTCAGCCCTACTCACAGATACGCAGTATTTT
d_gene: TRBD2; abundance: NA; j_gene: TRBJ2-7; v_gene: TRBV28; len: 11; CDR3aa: CASSSAGEQYF; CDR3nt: TGTGCCAGCAGTTCAGCGGGAGAGCAGTACTTC
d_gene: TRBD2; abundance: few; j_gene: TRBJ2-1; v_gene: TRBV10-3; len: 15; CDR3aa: CAISARTSGTHEQFF; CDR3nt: TGTGCCATCAGTGCCCGGACTAGCGGGACCCATGAGCAGTTCTTC
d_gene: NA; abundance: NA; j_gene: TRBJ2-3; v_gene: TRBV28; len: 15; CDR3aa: CASSFLNGATDTQYF; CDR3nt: TGTGCCAGCAGTTTTTTGAACGGGGCCACAGATACGCAGTATTTT
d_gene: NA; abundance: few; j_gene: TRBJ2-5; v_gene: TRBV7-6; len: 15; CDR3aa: CASSLAGPLQETQYF; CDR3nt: TGTGCCAGCAGCTTAGCGGGACCTCTCCAAGAGACCCAGTACTTC
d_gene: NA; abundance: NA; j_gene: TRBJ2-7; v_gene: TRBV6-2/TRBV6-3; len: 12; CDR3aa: CASSYYTYEQYF; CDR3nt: TGTGCCAGCAGTTACTATACCTACGAGCAGTACTTC
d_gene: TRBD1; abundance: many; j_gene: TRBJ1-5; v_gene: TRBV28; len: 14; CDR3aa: CASSGQGGNQPQHF; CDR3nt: TGTGCCAGCAGTGGACAGGGAGGCAATCAGCCCCAGCATTTT
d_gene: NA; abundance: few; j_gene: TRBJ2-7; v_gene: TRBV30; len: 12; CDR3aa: CAWSRKGDEQYF; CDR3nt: TGTGCCTGGAGTCGTAAGGGAGACGAGCAGTACTTC
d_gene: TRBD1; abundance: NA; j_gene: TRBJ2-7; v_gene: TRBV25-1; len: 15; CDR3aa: CASSEAGTGIYEQYF; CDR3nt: TGTGCCAGCAGTGAAGCCGGGACAGGGATCTACGAGCAGTACTTC
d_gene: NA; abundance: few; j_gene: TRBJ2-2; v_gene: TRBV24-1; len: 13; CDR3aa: CATAGGGTGELFF; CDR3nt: TGTGCCACCGCAGGAGGAGGGACCGGGGAGCTGTTTTTT
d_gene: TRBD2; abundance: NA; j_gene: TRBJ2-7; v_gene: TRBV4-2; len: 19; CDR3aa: CASSQVEGLAGSSSYEQYF; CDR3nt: TGTGCCAGCAGCCAAGTGGAGGGACTAGCGGGCAGTAGCTCCTACGAGCAGTACTTC
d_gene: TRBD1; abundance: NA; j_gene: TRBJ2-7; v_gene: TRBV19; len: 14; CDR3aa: CASTRQGGAYEQYF; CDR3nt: TGTGCCAGTACTCGACAGGGGGGGGCCTACGAGCAGTACTTC
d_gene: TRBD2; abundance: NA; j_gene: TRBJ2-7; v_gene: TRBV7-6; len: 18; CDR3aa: CASSLSQMTSGSSYEQYF; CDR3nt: TGTGCCAGCAGTTTATCACAAATGACTAGCGGGAGCTCCTACGAGCAGTACTTC
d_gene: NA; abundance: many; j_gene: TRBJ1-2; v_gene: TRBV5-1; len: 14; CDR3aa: CASSPITGSYGYTF; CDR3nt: TGCGCCAGCAGCCCGATCACAGGGTCCTATGGCTACACCTTC
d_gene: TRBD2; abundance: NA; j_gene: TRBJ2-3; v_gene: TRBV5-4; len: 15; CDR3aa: CASSLGLAGGGTQYF; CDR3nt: TGTGCCAGCAGCTTGGGACTGGCGGGAGGGGGTACGCAGTATTTT
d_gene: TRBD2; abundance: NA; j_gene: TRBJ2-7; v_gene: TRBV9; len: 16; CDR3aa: CASSPPRTSESGEQYF; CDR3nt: TGTGCCAGCAGCCCCCCCAGGACTAGCGAGTCGGGCGAGCAGTACTTC
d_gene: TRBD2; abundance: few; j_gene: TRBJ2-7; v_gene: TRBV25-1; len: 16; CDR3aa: CASSEGRASGPGEQYF; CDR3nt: TGTGCCAGCAGTGAGGGCAGGGCTAGCGGCCCAGGAGAGCAGTACTTC
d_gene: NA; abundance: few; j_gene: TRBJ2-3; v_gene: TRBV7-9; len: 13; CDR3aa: CASSPGREDTQYF; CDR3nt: TGTGCCAGCAGCCCCGGCAGGGAAGATACGCAGTATTTT
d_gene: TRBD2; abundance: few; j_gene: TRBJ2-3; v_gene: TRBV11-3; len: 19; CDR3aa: CASSLQASGRLVSTDTQYF; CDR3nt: TGTGCCAGCAGCTTACAGGCTAGCGGGCGACTAGTTAGCACAGATACGCAGTATTTT
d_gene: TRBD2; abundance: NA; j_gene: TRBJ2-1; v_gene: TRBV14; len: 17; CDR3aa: CASSQAELAGALNEQFF; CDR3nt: TGTGCCAGCAGCCAAGCCGAACTAGCGGGAGCTCTCAATGAGCAGTTCTTC
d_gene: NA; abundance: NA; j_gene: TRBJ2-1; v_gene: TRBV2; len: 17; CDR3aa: CASSYPLTVPSYNEQFF; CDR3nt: TGTGCCAGCAGTTACCCCCTGACAGTGCCGTCCTACAATGAGCAGTTCTTC
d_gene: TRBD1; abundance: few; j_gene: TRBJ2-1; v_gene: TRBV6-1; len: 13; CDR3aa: CATQGTGYNEQFF; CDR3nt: TGTGCCACCCAAGGGACAGGGTACAATGAGCAGTTCTTC
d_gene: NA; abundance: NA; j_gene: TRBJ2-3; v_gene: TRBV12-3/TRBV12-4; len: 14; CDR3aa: CASSSQGLSVTQYF; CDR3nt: TGTGCCAGCAGTTCCCAAGGACTGTCCGTTACGCAGTATTTT
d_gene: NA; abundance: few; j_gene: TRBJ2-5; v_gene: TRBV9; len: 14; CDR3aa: CASSVGGTGETQYF; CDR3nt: TGTGCCAGCAGCGTAGGAGGCACGGGGGAGACCCAGTACTTC
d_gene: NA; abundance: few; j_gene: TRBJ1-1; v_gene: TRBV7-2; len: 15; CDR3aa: CASSFLGQLNTEAFF; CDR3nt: TGTGCCAGCAGCTTTTTGGGGCAACTTAACACTGAAGCTTTCTTT
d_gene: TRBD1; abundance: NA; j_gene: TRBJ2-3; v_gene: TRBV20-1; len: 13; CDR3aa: CSARDSRQGAQYF; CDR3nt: TGCAGTGCTCGAGACTCTAGGCAGGGGGCGCAGTATTTT
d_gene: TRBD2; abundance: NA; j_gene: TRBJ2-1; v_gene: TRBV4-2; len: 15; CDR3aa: CASSQTGTRSDEQFF; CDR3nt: TGTGCCAGCAGCCAAACCGGGACTAGGAGCGATGAGCAGTTCTTC
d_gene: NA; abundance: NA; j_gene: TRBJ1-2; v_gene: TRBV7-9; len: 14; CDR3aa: CASSLGEAVLGYTF; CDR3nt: TGTGCCAGCAGCTTAGGCGAGGCGGTCCTTGGCTACACCTTC
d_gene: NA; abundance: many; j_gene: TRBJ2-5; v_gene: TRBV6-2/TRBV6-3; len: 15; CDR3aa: CASTLPDRPQETQYF; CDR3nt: TGTGCCAGCACCCTACCCGACAGGCCCCAAGAGACCCAGTACTTC
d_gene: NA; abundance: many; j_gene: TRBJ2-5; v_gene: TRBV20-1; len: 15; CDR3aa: CSATSGTPGRETQYF; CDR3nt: TGCAGTGCTACCTCCGGGACACCCGGCCGAGAGACCCAGTACTTC